This TCR beta chain was profiled in a study of cytomegalovirus exposure and HLA in healthy donors. Study findings and constraints: Presence/absence results assume similar sequencing depth per donor, which may not hold. In a later analysis, at a false discovery rate of 0.05, 16,951 TCR beta sequences matched HLA alleles. Later genetic work tied a missense DCLRE1C variant to beta-chain V and J trimming.

The PCR made use of 60 Vbeta and 13 Jbeta primers. Generated by immunoSEQ multiplex PCR, the TCRdb table keeps only in-frame clones and is missing some. The sample consists of fewer than 250,000 clones, roughly 79% of them appearing once. The CDR3 runs 16 residues. V was pared by 2 bases and J by 5 bases, with 9 bases of the junction left unmatched. Germline V gene sequence: CDR1 SGHDN, CDR2 FVKESK. There are a few counts of this clone. The antigen remains unidentified. The source material was PBMCs. This receptor was taken from a woman between 18 and 29 years old in good health and CMV-seronegative. The V gene is TRBV14, the J gene TRBJ2-5; 9 bases match TRBD1. Here the CDR3 DNA reads TGTGCCAGCAGCCAATATCTACAGGGGGCTTGGGAGACCCAGTACTTC. It is translated as CASSQYLQGAWETQYF.